This T cell receptor (beta chain) appears in the sequencing data of a study of blood T cells in healthy people across ages. Sample-barcoded 5' priming and a J-beta primer mix drove a second PCR of about 6 to 12 cycles. Each CDR3 protein is one row after TCRdb ran MiXCR on the 5' RACE reads. The profile shows just under 550,000 distinct CDR3 sequences, under 30% of them singletons. The CDR3 is 18 residues long, counting both termini. Germline lookup yields CDR1 SGHTA and CDR2 FQGNSA. The study drew donors from healthy Caucasian individuals in Russia aged roughly 6 to 100. This clonotype was counted a few times. It is unclear where the CDR3 begins or ends on the DNA, so no DNA is shown, and the CDR3 is as TCRdb lists it. This same sample was also part of a study on T cells of mothers and their children.

This TCR was sampled from a boy aged 5-17 years in good health. Sequencing was carried out using blood. The chain joins TRBV7-2 to TRBJ1-3; the table assigns TRBD1, which was not confirmed against the DNA. CDR3 sequence: CASSLVAPGTGTGNTIHF.